This TCR beta chain originates from a study of blood T cell repertoires in COVID-19. Study-level information: Some COVID-19 samples were acute and others convalescent; all came from the United States, Italy and Spain. Sample material is recorded as cDNA or gDNA derived from T cells, B-cell-depleted T cells, or PBMCs.

The CDR3 has 13 amino acids. Trimming cost V 4 bases and J 5 bases, with 9 bases left between them. Germline-derived CDR1 and CDR2 are SGHDT and YYEEEE. Per the original methods: Amplification of reference gene primers provided the estimated nucleated cell counts. Measured with immunoSEQ multiplex PCR; TCRdb has only the in-frame clones, and not every one. V, J and clone size derive from that table, while D and trimming were established from the DNA sequence. The profile covers more than 100,000 clones, with 80% to 90% appearing a single time and roughly 1% taken by the ten largest. The sequenced sample was peripheral blood. J is TRBJ2-2 and V is TRBV5-6, with D maybe TRBD2 (6 bases). The receptor's source is a woman in her 50s with active or convalescent COVID-19. The CDR3 sequence: CASSVAGTGELFF. CDR3 sequence (DNA): TGTGCCAGCAGCGTGGCGGGGACCGGGGAGCTGTTTTTT.